These 7 T cell receptor beta chains originate from one sample sequenced in a study of glioma-infiltrating T cells. TCR alpha and beta CDR3 regions were amplified from RNA using iRepertoire nested multiplex PCR. TCRdb redid the calling of the multiplex PCR reads with MiXCR, one entry per CDR3 protein. Of around 350,000 distinct CDR3 sequences detected, roughly two fifths appear once; the ten largest clones hold about 11%. The sequencing input was glioma tissue, nonneoplastic brain tissue, or PBMCs (not recorded which). Receptors originate from a human donor with low-grade glioma or glioblastoma, undergoing nonglioma brain surgery, or in good health (not recorded which).

This clonotype has only a few counts. J is TRBJ2-3 and V is TRBV28; D not certain. Trimming pared 4 bases from V and 3 bases from J, leaving 11 bases between. Germline V gives CDR1 MDHEN, CDR2 SYDVKM. The CDR3 loop spans 14 amino acids. CDR3 sequence: CASSWNTGTDTQYF. For the CDR3, the DNA is TGTGCCAGCAGTTGGAACACCGGGACAGATACGCAGTATTTT.

This chain uses TRBV19 with TRBJ2-5; D might be TRBD1 or TRBD2, each matching 5 bases. Deletions cut 3 bases from V and 11 bases from J, with 22 bases between. The CDR3 consists of 15 residues. Germline V lookup: CDR1 LNHDA, CDR2 SQIVND (reference sequence). CDR3 nucleotides: TGTGCCAGTAGTATGGGTCAGGGAGCCTACAATGAGCAGTACTTC. Residues: CASSMGQGAYNEQYF.

On this clonotype: This may be a read error: a much more frequent sequence differs by one nucleotide. This chain connects TRBV15 to TRBJ2-1, with 10 bases fitting TRBD1. This CDR3 spans 12 amino acids. The junction had 4 bases not matched to a gene; V was cut back by 5 bases and J by 12 bases. Germline V gene sequence: CDR1 LNHNV, CDR2 YYDKDF (reference sequence). The chain's CDR3 is CATSPRTGGQFF. The CDR3 nucleotides read TGTGCCACCAGCCCCCGGACAGGGGGGCAGTTCTTC. Looking up the rest from reference TRBV15 and TRBJ2-1 gives the full variable domain: DAMVIQNPRYQVTQFGKPVTLSCSQTLNHNVMYWYQQKSSQAPKLLFHYYDKDFNNEADTPDNFQSRRPNTSFCFLDIRSPGLGDTAMYLCATSPRTGGQFFGPGTRLTVL.

This clonotype has ten or more counts. The CDR3 sequence: CASSESRPNEQFF. The CDR3 DNA reads as TGTGCCAGCAGTGAAAGTAGACCCAATGAGCAGTTCTTC. J is TRBJ2-1 and V is TRBV6-1; unclear D gene. The CDR3 is 13 residues long. The V gene's germline CDR1 is MNHNS and CDR2 SASEGT. The ends were cut back, 2 bases at V and 6 bases at J, with 8 bases in the middle.

This clonotype showed up many times. The genes are TRBV28 and TRBJ1-1; D unclear. Trimming cost V 6 bases and J 3 bases, with 11 bases left between them. Germline V gene sequence: CDR1 MDHEN, CDR2 SYDVKM. This CDR3 spans 13 amino acids. The DNA of the CDR3 is TGTGCCAGCAGCCTCGTCGGGGACACTGAAGCTTTCTTT. This translates into CASSLVGDTEAFF.

In its sample, this clonotype was seen many times. The chain uses TRBV20-1 and TRBJ2-1; D may be TRBD2 (6 bases). CDR3 size: 14 residues. V lost 1 base and J lost 6, with 13 bases in between. The germline V gene encodes CDR1 DFQATT and CDR2 SNEGSKA (reference sequence). The CDR3 DNA sequence: TGCAGTGCTAGAGTGACTAGTGGGCTCAATGAGCAGTTCTTC. Protein sequence: CSARVTSGLNEQFF.

Notes on this clonotype: A much larger clone differs by one base, so this may be a read error. The gene calls are TRBV28 and TRBJ1-5; D call uncertain. The CDR3 spans 16 residues. The V end was cut by 7 bases, the J end by 4 bases, with 20 bases between. The germline V gene encodes CDR1 MDHEN and CDR2 SYDVKM. CDR3 sequence: CASNPPTRGGNQPQHF. The CDR3 bases are TGTGCCAGCAATCCCCCGACCCGGGGAGGGAATCAGCCCCAGCATTTT.